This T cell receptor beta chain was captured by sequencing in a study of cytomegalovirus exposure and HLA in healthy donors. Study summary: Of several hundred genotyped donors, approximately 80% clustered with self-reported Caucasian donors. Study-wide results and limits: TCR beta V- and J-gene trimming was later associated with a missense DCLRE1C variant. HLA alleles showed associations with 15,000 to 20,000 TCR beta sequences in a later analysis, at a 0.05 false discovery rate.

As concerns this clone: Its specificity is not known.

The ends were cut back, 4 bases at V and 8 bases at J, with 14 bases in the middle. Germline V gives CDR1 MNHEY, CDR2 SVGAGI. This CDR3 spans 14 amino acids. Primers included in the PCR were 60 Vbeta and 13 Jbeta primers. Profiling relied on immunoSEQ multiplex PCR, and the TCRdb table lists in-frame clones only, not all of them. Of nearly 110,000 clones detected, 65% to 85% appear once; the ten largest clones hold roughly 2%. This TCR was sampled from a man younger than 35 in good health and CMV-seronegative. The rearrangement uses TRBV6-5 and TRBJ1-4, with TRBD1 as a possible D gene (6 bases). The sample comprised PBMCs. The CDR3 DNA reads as TGTGCCAGCAGTTTAGTAACAGGGAGAGAAAAACTGTTTTTT. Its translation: CASSLVTGREKLFF.